This TCR beta chain was captured in a study of T cell responses to AZD1222 COVID-19 vaccine. Generated by immunoSEQ multiplex PCR, the TCRdb table keeps only in-frame clones and is missing some. The sample shows about 160,000 clones, approximately 87% of them seen only once. Study findings and constraints: As reported, nearly half of all spike-specific TCRs target variant regions that are unmutated. Seropositive status at baseline applied to only a handful of AZD1222 recipients. White British ancestry dominated among donors, who included more females, and clonal diversity was possibly underestimated. Among vaccine-associated CD4 TCRs, coverage spanned spike, with dominance at 160-218 and 743-854.

A note on this clone: Its cognate antigen is unknown.

This CDR3 comprises 15 residues. The V end was cut by 4 bases, the J end by 4 bases, with 13 bases between. The germline V gene has CDR1 MGHRA and CDR2 YSYEKL. The V gene is TRBV4-1, the J gene TRBJ2-2; D tentatively fits TRBD1 or TRBD2 (5 bases each). Sequences were derived from peripheral blood, sampled 28 days after the second AZD1222 dose. The clonotype comes from an adult who received the AZD1222 COVID-19 vaccine. CDR3 in DNA: TGCGCCAGCAGCCCCTTAGTTGGGGGCACCGGGGAGCTGTTTTTT. Translating gives CASSPLVGGTGELFF.